The 15 T cell receptor beta chains presented below share a single source sample, sequenced in a study of T cells after posttransplantation cyclophosphamide. Measured with immunoSEQ multiplex PCR; TCRdb has only the in-frame clones, and not every one. The data show tens of thousands of clones, more than 70% seen once. A marrow graft followed busulfan-fludarabine conditioning, with cyclophosphamide on days +3 and +4. Sequencing used CD4+ T cells sorted from blood, obtained roughly 2,000 days after a stem cell transplant with posttransplant cyclophosphamide. Every receptor here comes from a female patient between 40 and 50 years old who received an allogeneic stem cell transplant from a related donor, was CMV-positive, and had no GVHD. Certain T cells may be donor cells from the graft.

This clone has a handful of counts. The chain joins TRBV6-5 to TRBJ1-1; D uncertain. Germline V lookup: CDR1 MNHEY, CDR2 SVGAGI. Trimming cost V 6 bases and J 4 bases, with 9 bases left between them. The CDR3 extends over 12 amino acids. The CDR3, as DNA: TGTGCCAGCAGACCGGGAGGCACTGAAGCTTTCTTT. It translates to CASRPGGTEAFF.

This clone was detected a few times. The gene calls are TRBV7-9 and TRBJ1-2; 8 bases fit TRBD1. V shed 4 bases, J shed 6 bases, and the junction held 7 bases outside the gene matches. The CDR3 is 14 amino acids. CDR1 is SEHNR and CDR2 is FQNEAQ in the germline V gene (reference sequence). The DNA of the CDR3 is TGTGCCAGCAGCTCCGGGGCAGGGGGCGATGGCTACACCTTC. Protein product: CASSSGAGGDGYTF.

The chain employs TRBV28 and TRBJ2-6; possibly TRBD1 for D (6 bases). V was pared by 5 bases and J by 2 bases, with 10 bases between. Germline V gene lookup returns CDR1 MDHEN and CDR2 SYDVKM. The CDR3 is made up of 15 amino acids. This CDR3 is CASSPHRAGANVLTF. In DNA form, the CDR3 reads TGTGCCAGCAGTCCCCACAGGGCTGGGGCCAACGTCCTGACTTTC.

V and J are TRBV19 and TRBJ1-6, with D perhaps matching TRBD1 (5 bases). V lost 2 bases to trimming and J lost 4 bases, with 15 bases between them. The CDR3 sequence is 17 residues long. Germline CDR1 LNHDA, CDR2 SQIVND (reference sequence). This CDR3 is CASSIRAGKGYNSPLHF. DNA of the CDR3: TGTGCCAGTAGTATACGGGCAGGGAAGGGGTATAATTCACCCCTCCACTTT.

The chain has TRBV29-1 and TRBJ1-2; no firm D call. This CDR3 is built from 11 residues. Germline CDR1 reads SQVTM; CDR2 reads ANQGSEA. Trimming left V 4 bases short and J 8 bases short, with 11 bases between. The CDR3, as DNA: TGCAGCGTTGTAACAGTAGAAGGCTACACCTTC. Its protein product is CSVVTVEGYTF.

The chain links TRBV9 to TRBJ1-1; 9 bases match TRBD1. V lost 4 bases, J lost 0 bases, and 10 bases stayed unmatched. Germline loops: CDR1 SGDLS, CDR2 YYNGEE. This CDR3 has 17 residues. The CDR3 bases are TGTGCCAGCAGCAGAACAGGGGGCGCGTGGGTGAACACTGAAGCTTTCTTT. Amino acid sequence: CASSRTGGAWVNTEAFF.

This clone was recorded a few times. The chain combines TRBV27 with TRBJ1-6; maybe TRBD1 (5 bases). V lost 8 bases to trimming and J lost 6 bases, with 17 bases between them. The CDR3 has 15 amino acids. The germline CDR1 and CDR2 sequences are MNHEY and SMNVEV (reference sequence). The CDR3 DNA is TGTGCCAGCGCGGGACGTATGATCCCTAATTCACCCCTCCACTTT. Its protein product is CASAGRMIPNSPLHF.

V usage is TRBV20-1 and J usage is TRBJ1-1, with 7 positions matching TRBD1. The CDR3 extends over 11 amino acids. CDR1 is DFQATT and CDR2 is SNEGSKA in the germline V gene (reference sequence). Unmatched junction bases numbered 8, after V lost 3 bases and J lost 13 bases. This CDR3 is CSASEGAGLFF. CDR3 sequence (DNA): TGCAGTGCTAGTGAGGGGGCCGGGCTTTTCTTT.

The V and J genes are TRBV19 and TRBJ1-2; 8 nucleotides match TRBD1. Germline-derived CDR1 and CDR2 are LNHDA and SQIVND (reference sequence). CDR3 length: 13 residues. J was trimmed by 5 bases and V by 10 bases; bases with no gene match: 9. CDR3 bases: TGTGCCACCAACAGGGGGGGGGAGTATGGCTACACCTTC. Its protein is CATNRGGEYGYTF.

This clone showed up just a few times. V gene TRBV27 combines with J gene TRBJ1-1; D is unclear. V was shortened by 6 bases and J by 5 bases, with 13 bases between the two germline ends. CDR1 is MNHEY, CDR2 SMNVEV, per germline (reference sequence). The CDR3 length is 13 residues. CDR3 sequence: CASSPTAPTEAFF. For the CDR3, the DNA is TGTGCCAGCAGCCCAACAGCCCCGACTGAAGCTTTCTTT.

This chain joins TRBV15 and TRBJ1-5; 7 nucleotides agree with TRBD1. The CDR3 is 16 residues long. The V gene's germline CDR1 is LNHNV and CDR2 YYDKDF (reference sequence). J lost 7 bases, V lost 0 bases, and 9 bases had no gene match. The CDR3 DNA is TGTGCCACCAGCAGAGATGGAACAGGGGTACCACAGCCCCAGCATTTT. Its translation is CATSRDGTGVPQPQHF.

V and J are TRBV7-2 and TRBJ2-3; 11 nucleotides align to TRBD2. With V trimmed by 5 bases and J by 11 bases, 6 bases remained unmatched. The length of the CDR3 is 13 residues. Per the germline V gene, CDR1 is SGHTA and CDR2 is FQGNSA. The CDR3 loop reads CASSPPLAGGQYF. In nucleotides, the CDR3 is TGTGCCAGCAGCCCGCCCCTAGCGGGGGGGCAGTATTTT.

The rearrangement joins TRBV27 to TRBJ1-1; 8 bases map to TRBD1. CDR3 length: 13 residues. The V segment lost 7 bases and the J segment 3 bases; nucleotides outside the gene matches: 4. The germline gives CDR1 MNHEY, CDR2 SMNVEV (reference sequence). In DNA, the CDR3 is TGTGCCAGCAAGAAACAGGGGGACACTGAAGCTTTCTTT. It codes for CASKKQGDTEAFF.

This chain uses TRBV20-1 with TRBJ2-4, with D perhaps matching TRBD2 (6 bases). Germline CDR1 reads DFQATT; CDR2 reads SNEGSKA (reference sequence). Trimming removed 6 bases from V and 15 bases from J, with 18 bases in between. The CDR3 is 11 residues long. Written as DNA, the CDR3 is TGCAGTGCGGTTTTAAGGGACTTAGGGTACTTC. It codes for CSAVLRDLGYF.

The chain employs TRBV4-1 and TRBJ2-5; D is unresolved. CDR1 MGHRA and CDR2 YSYEKL come from the germline V gene. CDR3 size: 14 residues. V was trimmed by 0 bases and J by 0 bases, leaving 5 bases between them. The CDR3 DNA reads as TGCGCCAGCAGCCAAGATCCCTACCAAGAGACCCAGTACTTC. Protein: CASSQDPYQETQYF.